These 5 T cell receptor beta chains were sequenced from one sample in a study of blood T cells in healthy people across ages. With a J-beta primer mix and a sample-barcoded 5' primer, a second PCR ran about 7 to 11 cycles. TCRdb reprocessed the 5' RACE reads with MiXCR, giving one entry per CDR3 protein. The sample comprises around 800,000 distinct CDR3 sequences, about 42% of which are singletons, and about a sixth rests with the top ten. The sample comprised blood. Source of these receptors: a man older than 75 in good health.

This clonotype was counted a few times. This sequence joins TRBV20-1 and TRBJ2-1; 12 bases fit TRBD2. The end of the DNA fits TRBJ2-7 better, so the J call may be wrong. CDR3 size: 16 residues. CDR1 and CDR2 from the germline V gene are DFQATT and SNEGSKA (reference sequence). CDR3 sequence: CSAVVLAGGDYNEQYF. The CDR3 region has the DNA TGCAGTGCAGTCGTTCTAGCGGGAGGGGACTACAATGAGCAGTACTTC.

J is TRBJ1-1 and V is TRBV6-1; D is perhaps TRBD1 (6 bases). CDR1 MNHNS and CDR2 SASEGT come from the germline V gene. Trimming pared 7 bases from V and 3 bases from J, leaving 15 bases between. This CDR3 contains 14 residues. CDR3 protein: CASTGRQGYTEAFF. CDR3 in DNA: TGTGCCAGCACCGGTAGGCAGGGGTACACTGAAGCTTTCTTT.

CDR3 nucleotides: TGTGCCAGCAGCCAGTCCGGACAGAATTTCTATGGCTACACCTTC. Amino acid sequence: CASSQSGQNFYGYTF. This chain connects TRBV5-6 to TRBJ1-2, with D possibly TRBD1 on 6 matching bases. This CDR3 contains 15 residues. The germline V gene encodes CDR1 SGHDT and CDR2 YYEEEE. V was trimmed by 4 bases and J by 4 bases, leaving 17 bases between them.

The J gene is TRBJ2-2, the V gene TRBV11-3, with D unclear. This CDR3 is 15 amino acids long. Per germline, CDR1 SGHNT and CDR2 YENEEA. V was cut by 0 bases and J by 7 bases, with 12 bases left in between. CDR3 sequence reads: CASSLDGPLGGELFF. The CDR3, as DNA: TGTGCCAGCAGCTTAGATGGCCCTCTCGGCGGGGAGCTGTTTTTT.

Only a few counts were recorded for this clonotype. This sequence may be a read error, since a much larger clone differs from it by one base. The genes are TRBV29-1 and TRBJ2-5; D is perhaps TRBD1 (6 bases). V lost 4 bases to trimming and J lost 11 bases, with 20 bases between them. The CDR3 consists of 13 residues. CDR1 and CDR2 (germline): SQVTM, ANQGSEA. The CDR3 DNA reads as TGCAGCGTTGGCTCAGGGGCTAGGGCTGGGCAGTACTTC. Protein product: CSVGSGARAGQYF.